Listed here are 24 T cell receptor beta chains from one sample, sequenced in a study of blood T cell repertoires in COVID-19 (dated by TCRdb to 2018 to 2021). Libraries were made using the immunoSEQ multiplex PCR assay. TCRdb re-hosts the immuneACCESS table, in-frame sequences only. Its copies lack some clones; in the studies checked, an unresolved V gene accounts for under half of them, and the cause for the rest is not known. The sample data list about 210,000 clones, and about 91% of these were observed just once. The biggest ten clones account for approximately 2.5% of the sample. Sample: PBMCs or T cells enriched from blood (not recorded which). Receptor source: a middle-aged woman with acute COVID-19.

A single count supports this clone. This rearrangement joins TRBV19 to TRBJ1-5; 7 nucleotides agree with TRBD1. This CDR3 is built from 15 residues. V gave up 3 bases and J gave up 3 bases; unmatched junction bases: 5. Per the germline V gene, CDR1 is LNHDA and CDR2 is SQIVND (reference sequence). CDR3 nucleotides: TGTGCCAGTAGTATCCCGGGACAGACCAATCAGCCCCAGCATTTT. This gives the protein CASSIPGQTNQPQHF.

This chain uses TRBV9 with TRBJ2-7; D is possibly TRBD2 (7 bases). V gave up 2 bases and J gave up 2 bases, with 17 bases separating them. The CDR3 length is 16 residues. Per the germline V gene, CDR1 is SGDLS and CDR2 is YYNGEE. The CDR3 loop reads CASSVRPGGPPYEQYF. The DNA of the CDR3 is TGTGCCAGCAGCGTGAGGCCGGGGGGCCCGCCCTACGAGCAGTACTTC.

This clone was detected only once. The gene calls are TRBV6-5 and TRBJ1-2; 7 bases fit TRBD1. Germline V gives CDR1 MNHEY, CDR2 SVGAGI. With 0 bases clipped from V and 3 bases from J, the junction kept 7 bases outside the gene matches. The CDR3 is 16 residues long. CDR3 protein: CASSYSTGEEYYGYTF. In DNA, the CDR3 is TGTGCCAGCAGTTACTCTACAGGGGAAGAGTACTATGGCTACACCTTC.

The CDR3 DNA sequence: TGTGCCAGTAGTATTGGACAGAGCCAAGAGACCCAGTACTTC. It codes for CASSIGQSQETQYF. The chain joins TRBV19 to TRBJ2-5; D is possibly TRBD1 (6 bases). The CDR3 length is 14 residues. Germline V gives CDR1 LNHDA, CDR2 SQIVND (reference sequence). V lost 3 bases to trimming and J lost 1 base, with 9 bases between them.

This rearrangement joins TRBV7-8 to TRBJ1-5; D gene unclear. The V end was cut by 0 bases, the J end by 5 bases, with 11 bases between. The CDR3 is made up of 15 amino acids. CDR1 and CDR2 from the germline V gene are SGHVS and FQNEAQ. The CDR3 DNA is TGTGCCAGCAGCTTAGCGAGAGCGTACGATCAGCCCCAGCATTTT. Its translation: CASSLARAYDQPQHF.

V is TRBV19 and J is TRBJ1-3, with D unresolved. The V end lost 6 bases, the J end lost 6 bases, and 15 bases lay between the germline ends. This CDR3 region has 14 residues. Per germline, CDR1 LNHDA and CDR2 SQIVND (reference sequence). The CDR3 sequence is CASSRGDRLNTIYF. The CDR3 nucleotides read TGTGCCAGTAGCCGGGGAGATCGGCTAAACACCATATATTTT. Using reference TRBV19 and TRBJ1-3 for the parts outside the CDR3, the full variable domain is DGGITQSPKYLFRKEGQNVTLSCEQNLNHDAMYWYRQDPGQGLRLIYYSQIVNDFQKGDIAEGYSVSREKKESFPLTVTSAQKNPTAFYLCASSRGDRLNTIYFGEGSWLTVV.

A remark on this clone: The DNA is left out, because the CDR3 cannot be placed on it with certainty; the CDR3 is given as TCRdb lists it. CDR3 in amino acids: CASSSPLKLSLDKAPDGQAFF. The gene calls are TRBV21-1 and TRBJ1-1; the table's D call, TRBD1, was not checked against the DNA. TRBV21-1 is a recognized pseudogene. The CDR3 region is 21 residues in length, termini included.

The chain carries TRBV20-1 and TRBJ2-3, with 8 bases matching TRBD2. The CDR3 extends over 14 amino acids. Per germline, CDR1 DFQATT and CDR2 SNEGSKA (reference sequence). Trimming removed 3 bases from V and 7 bases from J; junction bases left unmatched: 9. CDR3: CSASVREGVYTQYF. The CDR3 bases are TGCAGTGCTAGTGTTCGGGAGGGGGTATATACGCAGTATTTT.

The V and J genes are TRBV28 and TRBJ1-5; D is undetermined. Germline lookup yields CDR1 MDHEN and CDR2 SYDVKM. Trimming left V 4 bases short and J 5 bases short, with 3 bases between. The CDR3 sequence is 11 residues long. In DNA, the CDR3 is TGTGCCAGCAGTTCGGATCAGCCCCAGCATTTT. It specifies CASSSDQPQHF.

This rearrangement joins TRBV19 to TRBJ2-4; TRBD2 aligns across 8 bases. V was clipped by 5 bases and J by 2 bases; unmatched bases: 5. In germline, CDR1 is LNHDA, CDR2 SQIVND (reference sequence). CDR3 size: 15 residues. In nucleotides, the CDR3 is TGTGCCAGTAGTTCACCGGGGGGGCCCAAAAACATTCAGTACTTC. This encodes CASSSPGGPKNIQYF.

This clone appeared a single time. J is TRBJ2-7 and V is TRBV25-1; D possibly corresponds to TRBD2 (6 bases). The CDR3 extends over 15 amino acids. CDR1 is MGHDK and CDR2 is SYGVNS in the germline V gene. V was trimmed by 4 bases and J by 7 bases, leaving 20 bases between them. Here the CDR3 DNA reads TGTGCCAGCAGTGCGCCGGGCGGGGTATTGAAAGAGCAGTACTTC. Translating gives CASSAPGGVLKEQYF.

CDR3 bases: TGTGCCATCAGTGCGGGACAGGGGGCTGGCTATGGCTACACCTTC. Encoded protein: CAISAGQGAGYGYTF. The genes are TRBV10-3 and TRBJ1-2; 12 bases match TRBD1. J gave up 4 bases and V 4 bases, and 4 bases lay outside the gene matches. Germline CDR1 and CDR2: ENHRY and SYGVKD. This CDR3 has 15 amino acids.

This chain uses TRBV2 with TRBJ1-1; TRBD1 is a possible D gene (6 bases). Trimming pared 5 bases from V and 11 bases from J, leaving 21 bases between. The CDR3 length is 14 residues. Germline-derived CDR1 and CDR2 are SNHLY and FYNNEI. The DNA of the CDR3 is TGTGCCAGCAGTACACAGGGAACCGGGAAAACGGCTTTCTTT. Residues: CASSTQGTGKTAFF.

The chain couples TRBV2 to TRBJ1-2; 7 bases are a match to TRBD1. Germline CDR1 and CDR2: SNHLY and FYNNEI. This CDR3 contains 13 residues. V was clipped by 7 bases and J by 7 bases; unmatched bases: 9. CDR3 nucleotides: TGTGCCAGCAAGGGACAGACCATCTCTGGCTACACCTTC. As protein: CASKGQTISGYTF. The whole variable domain, remainder taken from reference TRBV2 and TRBJ1-2, is EPEVTQTPSHQVTQMGQEVILRCVPISNHLYFYWYRQILGQKVEFLVSFYNNEISEKSEIFDDQFSVERPDGSNFTLKIRSTKLEDSAMYFCASKGQTISGYTFGSGTRLTVV.

The chain joins TRBV10-1 to TRBJ1-5, with D hard to call. Germline values: CDR1 WNHNN, CDR2 SYGVQD (reference sequence). The CDR3 has 14 residues. V lost 2 bases and J 1 base, leaving 6 bases between the germline ends. This CDR3 is CASSEGLSNQPQHF. The CDR3 DNA reads TGCGCCAGCAGTGAGGGGCTAAGCAATCAGCCCCAGCATTTT.

This chain links TRBV5-1 with TRBJ2-1, with a possible D match to TRBD2 (6 bases). From germline, CDR1 is SGHRS and CDR2 YFSETQ. The CDR3 has 14 residues. V lost 2 bases and J 3 bases, leaving 9 bases between the germline ends. CDR3 amino acids: CASSFGGIYNEQFF. CDR3 sequence (DNA): TGCGCCAGCAGCTTCGGCGGGATCTACAATGAGCAGTTCTTC.

The chain joins TRBV4-1 to TRBJ1-3; D is unresolved. Germline assignment: CDR1 MGHRA and CDR2 YSYEKL. The V and J ends lost 1 base and 4 bases respectively, with 11 bases between them. This CDR3 region has 15 residues. The CDR3 DNA reads TGCGCCAGCAGCCAAGTGGGGAGGGAAGGAAACACCATATATTTT. Amino acid sequence: CASSQVGREGNTIYF.

CDR3: CASSYIALGELFF. In DNA, the CDR3 is TGTGCCAGCAGTTACATAGCGCTCGGGGAGCTGTTTTTT. V gene TRBV6-2 or TRBV6-3 combines with J gene TRBJ2-2, with D possibly matching TRBD2 (5 bases). Trimming removed 2 bases from V and 7 bases from J, with 8 bases in between. Germline lookup yields CDR1 MNHEY and CDR2 SVGEGT. The length of the CDR3 is 13 residues.

The CDR3 sequence is CASRSTGDGDQPQHF. The DNA of the CDR3 is TGTGCCAGCAGGAGCACAGGGGACGGCGATCAGCCCCAGCATTTT. The rearrangement links TRBV2 to TRBJ1-5; 7 positions match TRBD1. The CDR3 extends over 15 amino acids. V lost 6 bases to trimming and J lost 5 bases; unmatched junction nucleotides: 10. CDR1 SNHLY and CDR2 FYNNEI come from the germline V gene.

J is TRBJ1-1 and V is TRBV20-1, with D unresolved. Deletions cut 6 bases from V and 9 bases from J, with 14 bases between. The CDR3 spans 11 residues. Germline CDR1 reads DFQATT; CDR2 reads SNEGSKA (reference sequence). The CDR3 bases are TGCAGTGCCCCGGCCGGGGATCAAGCTTTCTTT. Translation gives CSAPAGDQAFF.

In its sample, this clone was seen once. The chain combines TRBV7-2 with TRBJ1-4, with D unresolved. V was clipped by 5 bases and J by 4 bases, with 14 bases between them. The CDR3 totals 15 residues. Germline CDR1 SGHTA, CDR2 FQGNSA. The CDR3 region has the DNA TGTGCCAGCAGCCCCCATGGTACCTATAATGAAAAACTGTTTTTT. This gives the protein CASSPHGTYNEKLFF.

This clone was observed once. The chain joins TRBV15 to TRBJ1-6; D is ambiguous. The CDR3 extends over 15 amino acids. Trimming stripped 5 bases from V and 0 bases from J, with 8 bases between. Per the germline V gene, CDR1 is LNHNV and CDR2 is YYDKDF (reference sequence). The CDR3 sequence is CATSLQSSYNSPLHF. The DNA for the CDR3 is TGTGCCACCAGCCTACAGAGCTCCTATAATTCACCCCTCCACTTT.

The V call is TRBV6-2 or TRBV6-3, the J call TRBJ2-5, with 7 bases matching TRBD2. Germline-derived CDR1 and CDR2 are MNHEY and SVGEGT. The V segment lost 2 bases and the J segment 5 bases; nucleotides outside the gene matches: 8. The CDR3 is made up of 15 amino acids. DNA of the CDR3: TGTGCCAGCAGTTACGGAGCGGGACTCTTTGAGACCCAGTACTTC. This translates into CASSYGAGLFETQYF.

The V and J genes are TRBV7-2 and TRBJ2-3, with a weak D call TRBD2 (6 bases). V gave up 5 bases and J gave up 8 bases, with 20 bases separating them. Germline CDR1 and CDR2: SGHTA and FQGNSA. This CDR3 contains 15 residues. In DNA, the CDR3 is TGTGCCAGCAGCCCGCAGACAGTCGGGGGATTTACGCAGTATTTT. Protein product: CASSPQTVGGFTQYF.